The rows below give T cell receptor beta chains drawn from one sample of a study of shared clonotypes between healthy human individuals. Some clones are missing from TCRdb's copy, which holds only in-frame ones; the method was immunoSEQ multiplex PCR. The sample lists 2 million to 2.5 million clones; under 95% were seen once. Sequencing was done on a sample of naive CD4+ T cells from PBMCs. All receptors come from a man aged 18 to 30 in good health. Some clones in this sample may be carry-over from other donors' samples. CDR3s include the opening cysteine and the closing phenylalanine or tryptophan. The D gene is left open where the match is weak. Clone size, where shown, is once, few, many, or a class for clones that have expanded.

>NA|NA|TRBV28|TRBJ2-5
TGTGCCAGCACCGTCCCCCCAACGGAGACCCAGTACTTC
CASTVPPTETQYF
>NA|NA|TRBV5-1|TRBJ1-1
TGCGCCAGCAGCTTGTCGCAGGGAGGGACTGAAGCTTTCTTT
CASSLSQGGTEAFF
>NA|NA|TRBV4-1|TRBJ2-7
TGCGCCAGCAGCCCCAACCCGAGGGGTTTTGGCGAGCAGTACTTC
CASSPNPRGFGEQYF
>NA|TRBD2|TRBV7-8|TRBJ2-1
TGTGCCAGCAGCTTCTGGAGACTAGCGGGAGTCGATGAGCAGTTCTTC
CASSFWRLAGVDEQFF
>NA|NA|TRBV7-2|TRBJ2-1
TGTGCCAGCAGCTTAGCCCTAGAACTCCACCATGAGCAGTTCTTC
CASSLALELHHEQFF
>once|TRBD1|TRBV7-2|TRBJ1-1
TGTGCCAGCAGCGCTCTATCAGGGGCAGGGACAGGCGACACTGAAGCTTTCTTT
CASSALSGAGTGDTEAFF
>NA|NA|TRBV6-5|TRBJ1-3
TGTGCCAGCAGTTACTCTACAGTGGACACCATATATTTT
CASSYSTVDTIYF
>NA|TRBD1|TRBV2|TRBJ2-7
TGTGCCAGCAGAACAGGGGGAAGTGAGCAGTACTTC
CASRTGGSEQYF
>NA|NA|TRBV19|TRBJ2-7
TGTGCCAGTAGTATGGGTAGCTCCTACGAGCAGTACTTC
CASSMGSSYEQYF
>NA|TRBD1|TRBV7-3|TRBJ2-2
TGTGCCAGCAGCGACAGGGCCGGGGAGCTGTTTTTT
CASSDRAGELFF
>NA|TRBD1|TRBV27|TRBJ2-7
TGTGCCAGCAGTTTATTCGGGACAGGGCCTAAAGTGGAGCAGTACTTC
CASSLFGTGPKVEQYF
>once|NA|TRBV18|TRBJ1-3
TGTGCCAGCTCACCATTCGAGGGGGAAACTGGAAACACCATATATTTT
CASSPFEGETGNTIYF
>NA|TRBD2|TRBV7-2|TRBJ2-1
TGTGCCAGCAGGTCTACCTGGGCTAGCGGTGACAATGAGCAGTTCTTC
CASRSTWASGDNEQFF
>NA|NA|TRBV19|TRBJ2-2
TGTGCCAGTAGTCCGACCCCCCGCCACAACACCGGGGAGCTGTTTTTT
CASSPTPRHNTGELFF
>NA|TRBD1|TRBV18|TRBJ2-4
TGTGCCAGCTCACCCCAGGGACAGGGGAACATTCAGTACTTC
CASSPQGQGNIQYF
>NA|NA|TRBV6-5|TRBJ1-5
TGTGCCAGCAGCCCGTCCGCTAGGTATCAGCCCCAGCATTTT
CASSPSARYQPQHF
>NA|NA|TRBV20-1|TRBJ2-7
TGCAGTGCTGGTATTATCTACGAGCAGTACTTC
CSAGIIYEQYF
>NA|TRBD1|TRBV27|TRBJ1-4
TGTGCCAGCAGCCCCCGAACAGGGGTAGAGGAAAAACTGTTTTTT
CASSPRTGVEEKLFF
>NA|NA|TRBV5-1|TRBJ2-5
TGCGCCAGCAGCTTGGACTTTGCCGGCCGGGAGACCCAGTACTTC
CASSLDFAGRETQYF
>once|NA|TRBV6-1|TRBJ2-7
TGTGCCAGCCCTGAAGTTGGGTCAGTTAGTCCTGACGAGCAGTACTTC
CASPEVGSVSPDEQYF
>NA|TRBD1|TRBV7-6|TRBJ2-5
TGTGCCAGCAGCCGAGGGACAGGGGGTCTGGAGACCCAGTACTTC
CASSRGTGGLETQYF
>NA|TRBD2|TRBV27|TRBJ2-3
TGTGCCAGCAGTTTGGGGTTAGCGGGAGGGCCACTTACAGATACGCAGTATTTT
CASSLGLAGGPLTDTQYF
>NA|TRBD1|TRBV5-8|TRBJ1-2
TGTGCCAGCAGCTTGGCCGGTGGAGGGGGCCGCTATGGCTACACCTTC
CASSLAGGGGRYGYTF
>NA|NA|TRBV4-2|TRBJ1-1
TGTGCCAGCAGCCCGACTAAAGTGAACACTGAAGCTTTCTTT
CASSPTKVNTEAFF
>NA|NA|TRBV28|TRBJ2-7
TGTGCCAGTCAAACTGTGGCGTCGGGTGAGCAGTACTTC
CASQTVASGEQYF
>NA|NA|TRBV18|TRBJ2-2
TGTGCCAGCTCACTTTGGGGGGCGAACACCGGGGAGCTGTTTTTT
CASSLWGANTGELFF
>once|TRBD1|TRBV27|TRBJ1-1
TGTGCCAGCAGTACCCGGACAGGGGGCACTGAAGCTTTCTTT
CASSTRTGGTEAFF
>NA|TRBD2|TRBV5-4|TRBJ2-1
TGTGCCAGCAGCAGCTTCGGGACTAGCGGTAACAATGAGCAGTTCTTC
CASSSFGTSGNNEQFF
>NA|NA|TRBV2|TRBJ2-3
TGTGCCAGCAGTGAACGCGCAGATACGCAGTATTTT
CASSERADTQYF
>NA|NA|TRBV5-1|TRBJ2-3
TGCGCCAGCAGCGCCCTCCCATCTGATACGCAGTATTTT
CASSALPSDTQYF
>NA|NA|TRBV19|TRBJ1-2
TGTGCCAGTAGTATAAACAGGGCAGTCGACTATGGCTACACCTTC
CASSINRAVDYGYTF
>NA|TRBD2|TRBV5-1|TRBJ2-5
TGCGCCAGCAGCTTCCAGCGGGAGGAAGAGACCCAGTACTTC
CASSFQREEETQYF
>NA|TRBD1|TRBV10-1|TRBJ1-1
TGCGCCAGCAGCGCGCCGACGGGACAGCCTTTCTTT
CASSAPTGQPFF
>few|NA|TRBV30|TRBJ1-1
TGTGCCTGGAGTGTACTAAGTGAAACTGAAGCTTTCTTT
CAWSVLSETEAFF
>NA|NA|TRBV12-5|TRBJ2-3
TGTGCTAGTGGACCTAGCATAAGCACAGATACGCAGTATTTT
CASGPSISTDTQYF
>NA|TRBD1|TRBV9|TRBJ2-7
TGTGCCAGCAGCGTAACGACAGGGGAACCCTACGAGCAGTACTTC
CASSVTTGEPYEQYF